This T cell receptor (beta chain) was found in a study of T cell responses to AZD1222 COVID-19 vaccine. Study findings and constraints: In all cases, repertoires were sampled only after the peak T cell response.

Here immunoSEQ multiplex PCR was the method, and the copy in TCRdb shows in-frame clones only, minus some. This sample has 150,000 to 200,000 clones, with about 91% found just once. Trimming removed 0 bases from V and 4 bases from J, with 12 bases in between. CDR3 length: 15 amino acids. CDR1 is SEHNR, CDR2 FQNEAQ, per germline (reference sequence). Points on this clone: The antigen remains undetermined.

This clonotype originated in an adult who received the AZD1222 COVID-19 vaccine. This sample comprised peripheral blood, obtained 28 days after the second AZD1222 dose. The gene calls are TRBV7-9 and TRBJ1-2; no clear D. CDR3 protein: CASSLALDSSYGYTF. In DNA form, the CDR3 reads TGTGCCAGCAGCTTAGCCCTGGATTCTTCCTATGGCTACACCTTC.